One sample yielded the 2 T cell receptor beta chains listed below, sequenced in a study of cytomegalovirus exposure and HLA in healthy donors. PCR employed 60 Vbeta and 13 Jbeta primers. The table came from immunoSEQ multiplex PCR; TCRdb's copy has only in-frame clones and leaves some out. The sample contains hundreds of thousands of clones, roughly 82% of which appear only once. The specimen was PBMCs. These receptors were obtained from a man in his forties in good health and CMV-seropositive.

The chain recombines TRBV7-3 with TRBJ2-5; possible D gene TRBD2, 7 bases. This CDR3 comprises 16 residues. Germline loops: CDR1 SGHTA, CDR2 FQGTGA. The germline V and J ends were trimmed by 2 bases and 5 bases, with 18 bases remaining between them. In DNA, the CDR3 is TGTGCCAGCAGCTTATTGCCACCGGGGAGGGGGGAGACCCAGTACTTC. This translates into CASSLLPPGRGETQYF.

The J gene is TRBJ2-3, the V gene TRBV25-1; a possible D gene is TRBD2 (5 bases). There are 14 residues in the CDR3. Germline loops: CDR1 MGHDK, CDR2 SYGVNS. V was cut by 8 bases and J by 8 bases, with 20 bases left in between. The CDR3, as DNA: TGTGCCAGCTTCCTAGGGATGCAAGGAGGTACGCAGTATTTT. Protein: CASFLGMQGGTQYF.